The rows below give T cell receptor beta chains drawn from one sample of a study of T-cell memory formation after mild COVID-19. TCRdb called the 5' RACE reads again in MiXCR, with one record for every CDR3 protein. The table has 170,000 or so distinct CDR3 sequences, roughly 23% seen once. Sequencing input: PBMCs or a T cell subset sorted from them (not recorded which). The source is an adult woman who had mild COVID-19 (a few samples of this study predate the infection). Cell type and time point are not known. CDR3s include the opening cysteine and the closing phenylalanine or tryptophan. D genes are given only for firm matches. Clone size is given for some rows only: seen once, a few or many times, or a class if the clone is expanded.

abundance: few
v_gene: TRBV12-3/TRBV12-4
d_gene: -
j_gene: TRBJ1-1
CDR3aa: CATREITEAFF
CDR3nt: TGTGCCACGAGAGAGATCACTGAAGCTTTCTTT

abundance: -
v_gene: TRBV13
d_gene: -
j_gene: TRBJ1-2
CDR3aa: CASSSRGSYGYTF
CDR3nt: TGTGCCAGCAGCTCCCGCGGGAGCTATGGCTACACCTTC

abundance: few
v_gene: TRBV4-3
d_gene: -
j_gene: TRBJ1-4
CDR3aa: CASSQDGGLRANEKLFF
CDR3nt: TGCGCCAGCAGCCAAGATGGGGGACTTCGGGCTAATGAAAAACTGTTTTTT

abundance: few
v_gene: TRBV4-3
d_gene: -
j_gene: TRBJ2-1
CDR3aa: CASSQATTFREQFF
CDR3nt: TGCGCCAGCAGCCAGGCGACGACATTTCGGGAGCAGTTCTTC

abundance: -
v_gene: TRBV5-1
d_gene: -
j_gene: TRBJ1-1
CDR3aa: CASRLGWGNTEAFF
CDR3nt: TGCGCCAGCAGATTGGGGTGGGGGAACACTGAAGCTTTCTTT

abundance: few
v_gene: TRBV5-1
d_gene: -
j_gene: TRBJ2-5
CDR3aa: CASSYPRTGLQETQYF
CDR3nt: TGCGCCAGCAGCTACCCCAGGACGGGCCTCCAGGAGACCCAGTACTTC

abundance: few
v_gene: TRBV5-1
d_gene: -
j_gene: TRBJ2-1
CDR3aa: CASSLTPPDSTNRIYNEQFF
CDR3nt: TGCGCCAGCAGCCTTACACCCCCGGACAGCACAAACAGGATTTACAATGAGCAGTTCTTC

abundance: once
v_gene: TRBV20-1
d_gene: -
j_gene: TRBJ2-3
CDR3aa: CSARDRRGLTDTQYF
CDR3nt: TGCAGTGCTAGAGATCGGCGGGGGCTCACAGATACGCAGTATTTT

abundance: -
v_gene: TRBV29-1
d_gene: TRBD1
j_gene: TRBJ2-7
CDR3aa: CSVVGTGLYEQYF
CDR3nt: TGCAGCGTTGTAGGGACAGGGCTCTACGAGCAGTACTTC

abundance: -
v_gene: TRBV2
d_gene: -
j_gene: TRBJ2-5
CDR3aa: CASWQGPETQYF
CDR3nt: TGTGCCAGCTGGCAGGGGCCGGAGACCCAGTACTTC

abundance: -
v_gene: TRBV6-2/TRBV6-3
d_gene: TRBD2
j_gene: TRBJ2-4
CDR3aa: CASSRWGLAGVENIQYF
CDR3nt: TGTGCCAGCAGTAGATGGGGACTAGCGGGAGTAGAAAACATTCAGTACTTC

abundance: -
v_gene: TRBV7-9
d_gene: TRBD2
j_gene: TRBJ2-5
CDR3aa: CASSLGLADQETQYF
CDR3nt: TGTGCCAGCAGCTTAGGACTAGCGGACCAAGAGACCCAGTACTTC

abundance: many
v_gene: TRBV20-1
d_gene: TRBD1
j_gene: TRBJ1-6
CDR3aa: CSARDQETGDNSPLHF
CDR3nt: TGCAGTGCTAGAGATCAGGAGACAGGGGATAATTCACCCCTCCACTTT

abundance: -
v_gene: TRBV18
d_gene: -
j_gene: TRBJ2-2
CDR3aa: CASSPVSRELFF
CDR3nt: TGTGCCAGCTCACCAGTCAGTCGGGAGCTGTTTTTT

abundance: -
v_gene: TRBV3-1
d_gene: TRBD1
j_gene: TRBJ2-7
CDR3aa: CASSPRQGEQYF
CDR3nt: TGTGCCAGCAGCCCTAGACAGGGGGAGCAGTACTTC

abundance: few
v_gene: TRBV9
d_gene: -
j_gene: TRBJ2-3
CDR3aa: CASSVTRTAMSTDTQYF
CDR3nt: TGTGCCAGCAGCGTAACCCGGACAGCAATGAGCACAGATACGCAGTATTTT

abundance: -
v_gene: TRBV20-1
d_gene: -
j_gene: TRBJ1-1
CDR3aa: CSARGPGDIEAFF
CDR3nt: TGCAGTGCTAGAGGTCCCGGCGACATTGAAGCTTTCTTT

abundance: once
v_gene: TRBV12-3/TRBV12-4
d_gene: -
j_gene: TRBJ2-3
CDR3aa: CASSFRESTDTQYF
CDR3nt: TGTGCCAGCAGTTTTCGGGAGTCGACAGATACGCAGTATTTT

abundance: -
v_gene: TRBV29-1
d_gene: -
j_gene: TRBJ2-7
CDR3aa: CSVESREGYEQYF
CDR3nt: TGCAGCGTTGAAAGCAGGGAAGGCTACGAGCAGTACTTC

abundance: -
v_gene: TRBV4-3
d_gene: TRBD2
j_gene: TRBJ2-1
CDR3aa: CASAETSRNEQFF
CDR3nt: TGCGCCAGCGCTGAGACTAGCAGGAATGAGCAGTTCTTC

abundance: few
v_gene: TRBV5-5
d_gene: -
j_gene: TRBJ2-7
CDR3aa: CASSLWQDYEQYF
CDR3nt: TGTGCCAGCAGCTTGTGGCAGGACTACGAGCAGTACTTC

abundance: -
v_gene: TRBV9
d_gene: TRBD2
j_gene: TRBJ2-3
CDR3aa: CASSVSGSPTDTQYF
CDR3nt: TGTGCCAGCAGCGTAAGCGGGAGCCCCACAGATACGCAGTATTTT

abundance: -
v_gene: TRBV12-3/TRBV12-4
d_gene: TRBD2
j_gene: TRBJ2-5
CDR3aa: CASSSWTSGLHWETQYF
CDR3nt: TGTGCCAGCAGCTCCTGGACTAGCGGGCTTCACTGGGAGACCCAGTACTTC

abundance: few
v_gene: TRBV13
d_gene: -
j_gene: TRBJ1-1
CDR3aa: CASSPAGTRGRGIGAFF
CDR3nt: TGTGCCAGCAGCCCAGCCGGGACACGAGGTAGAGGTATAGGAGCTTTCTTT

abundance: -
v_gene: TRBV7-4
d_gene: TRBD2
j_gene: TRBJ2-7
CDR3aa: CASSLGAGGVYEQYF
CDR3nt: TGTGCCAGCAGCTTAGGAGCGGGGGGGGTCTACGAGCAGTACTTC

abundance: -
v_gene: TRBV12-3/TRBV12-4
d_gene: -
j_gene: TRBJ1-2
CDR3aa: CALRRQGPSWGYTF
CDR3nt: TGTGCCCTCCGTCGGCAGGGGCCGTCGTGGGGCTACACCTTC

abundance: few
v_gene: TRBV21-1
d_gene: -
j_gene: TRBJ2-2
CDR3aa: CASSKEDASVITGELFF
CDR3nt: TGTGCCAGCAGCAAAGAGGACGCTAGCGTCATCACCGGGGAGCTGTTTTTT

abundance: -
v_gene: TRBV24-1
d_gene: -
j_gene: TRBJ2-5
CDR3aa: CATSDLVDYPQETQYF
CDR3nt: TGTGCCACCAGTGATTTGGTGGACTATCCACAAGAGACCCAGTACTTC

abundance: few
v_gene: TRBV6-6
d_gene: -
j_gene: TRBJ1-1
CDR3aa: CASSPTGWAEAFF
CDR3nt: TGTGCCAGCAGCCCTACAGGGTGGGCTGAAGCTTTCTTT

abundance: many
v_gene: TRBV5-4
d_gene: -
j_gene: TRBJ1-1
CDR3aa: CASSFANTEAFF
CDR3nt: TGTGCCAGCAGCTTCGCGAACACTGAAGCTTTCTTT

abundance: few
v_gene: TRBV11-2
d_gene: -
j_gene: TRBJ2-3
CDR3aa: CASSFGLGGDTQYF
CDR3nt: TGTGCCAGCAGCTTTGGACTAGGGGGAGATACGCAGTATTTT

abundance: few
v_gene: TRBV6-5
d_gene: -
j_gene: TRBJ2-2
CDR3aa: CASSFLAGELFF
CDR3nt: TGTGCCAGCAGTTTTTTGGCCGGGGAGCTGTTTTTT